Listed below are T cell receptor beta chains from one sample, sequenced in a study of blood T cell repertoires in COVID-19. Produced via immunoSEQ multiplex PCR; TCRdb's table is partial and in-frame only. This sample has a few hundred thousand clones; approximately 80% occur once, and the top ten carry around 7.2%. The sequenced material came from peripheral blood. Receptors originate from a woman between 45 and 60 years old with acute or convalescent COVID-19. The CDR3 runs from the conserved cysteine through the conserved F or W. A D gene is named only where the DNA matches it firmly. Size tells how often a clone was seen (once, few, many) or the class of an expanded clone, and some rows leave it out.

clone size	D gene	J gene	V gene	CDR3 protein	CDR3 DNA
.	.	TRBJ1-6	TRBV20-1	CSARGPPLHF	TGCAGTGCTAGGGGGCCGCCCCTCCACTTT
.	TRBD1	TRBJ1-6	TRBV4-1	CASTQGRGGSNSPLHF	TGCGCCAGCACCCAAGGGAGAGGGGGCTCCAATTCACCCCTCCACTTT
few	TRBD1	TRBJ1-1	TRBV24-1	CATSGRDRSKAFF	TGTGCCACCAGTGGCCGGGACAGGAGTAAAGCTTTCTTT
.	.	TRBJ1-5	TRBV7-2	CASSPTDRNQPQHF	TGTGCCAGCAGCCCCACGGACAGAAATCAGCCCCAGCATTTT
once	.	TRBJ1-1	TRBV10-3	CAISGGTLNTEAFF	TGTGCCATCAGTGGAGGGACATTGAACACTGAAGCTTTCTTT
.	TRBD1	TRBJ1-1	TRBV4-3	CASSPRQGKEAFF	TGCGCCAGCAGCCCTCGACAGGGGAAGGAAGCTTTCTTT
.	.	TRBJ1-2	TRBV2	CASSEMKEEANYGYTF	TGTGCCAGCAGTGAAATGAAGGAGGAGGCTAACTATGGCTACACCTTC
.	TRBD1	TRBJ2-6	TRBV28	CASRRVPGQGALGANVLTF	TGTGCCAGCAGACGCGTTCCGGGACAGGGGGCGCTAGGGGCCAACGTCCTGACTTTC
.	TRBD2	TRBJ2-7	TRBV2	CASSKEPGLKYF	TGTGCCAGCAGCAAAGAACCGGGACTAAAGTACTTC
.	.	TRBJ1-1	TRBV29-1	CSVEPQGTEAFF	TGCAGCGTTGAGCCGCAGGGCACTGAAGCTTTCTTT
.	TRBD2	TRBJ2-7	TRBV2	CASRRENEQYF	TGTGCCAGCAGGCGGGAGAACGAGCAGTACTTC
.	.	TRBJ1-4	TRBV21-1	CASSPNVTGGYHPDELFF	TGTGCCAGCAGCCCAAACGTGACGGGGGGGTATCACCCCGATGAACTGTTTTTT
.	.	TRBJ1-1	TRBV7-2	CASSSGGGGLSAFF	TGTGCCAGCAGCTCGGGCGGGGGGGGATTATCGGCTTTCTTT
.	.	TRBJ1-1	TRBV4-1	CASSRIAQAEAFF	TGCGCCAGCAGCCGGATAGCACAAGCTGAAGCTTTCTTT
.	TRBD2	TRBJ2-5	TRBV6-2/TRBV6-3	CASSKGTSPTHLQETQYF	TGTGCCAGCAGTAAAGGGACTAGCCCTACTCACCTGCAAGAGACCCAGTACTTC
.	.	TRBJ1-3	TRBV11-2	CASSLPGVSGNTIYF	TGTGCCAGCAGCTTACCAGGGGTCTCTGGAAACACCATATATTTT
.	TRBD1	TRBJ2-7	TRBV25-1	CASSAQGVYEQYF	TGTGCCAGCAGTGCCCAGGGGGTGTACGAGCAGTACTTC
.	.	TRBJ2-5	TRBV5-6	CASSTTYRRGGRETQYF	TGTGCCAGCAGCACGACATACCGGCGAGGGGGTCGAGAGACCCAGTACTTC